At least ten counts were recorded for the clone carrying this T cell receptor (beta chain). Its target is not known. The sample comes from a study of metastatic and nonmetastatic thyroid tumors. Study-wide context: Comparative analysis of repertoires was undertaken across blood and tumor or nodule tissue obtained from malignant and benign thyroid patients. Study observations and caveats: Versus benign nodules, malignant thyroid tumors reportedly had significantly higher TCR beta diversity, in blood and tumor.

Methods used by the authors: The authors used CDR3 differences across clinicopathological groups to build a distant-metastasis classifier for papillary thyroid cancer. MiXCR re-clonotyped the PCR reads for TCRdb. What appears here as the V and J calls and clone size reflects TCRdb's work, not the paper's. In the table there are over 9,000 clones, approximately 12% of which are singletons. The length of the CDR3 is 14 residues. CDR1 is SNHLY, CDR2 FYNNEI, per germline. Trimming removed 5 bases at V and 2 bases at J, with 11 bases between. Thyroid surgery had not been preceded by any treatment in any patient.

The sample consisted of blood. The chain employs TRBV2 and TRBJ2-3; tentative D call: TRBD1 (6 bases). This clonotype originated in a female donor with papillary thyroid cancer or a benign thyroid nodule (not recorded which). Some clones in this sample may be carry-over from other donors' samples. For the CDR3, the DNA is TGTGCCAGCAGTCGACAGGATTACACAGATACGCAGTATTTT. Protein sequence: CASSRQDYTDTQYF. Looking up the rest from reference TRBV2 and TRBJ2-3 gives the full variable domain: EPEVTQTPSHQVTQMGQEVILRCVPISNHLYFYWYRQILGQKVEFLVSFYNNEISEKSEIFDDQFSVERPDGSNFTLKIRSTKLEDSAMYFCASSRQDYTDTQYFGPGTRLTVL.